The 24 T cell receptor beta chains below all came from one sample that was sequenced in a study of blood T cell repertoires in COVID-19. The table came from immunoSEQ multiplex PCR; TCRdb's copy has only in-frame clones and leaves some out. The sample shows 100,000 or so clones, over 75% of them seen only once. What was sequenced was peripheral blood. These TCRs come from a woman in her twenties or thirties with acute or convalescent COVID-19.

This clone was detected only once. Written as DNA, the CDR3 is TGTGCCATCAGTGAAACAGAGACGGGGAGACTGTTTTTT. The encoded protein is CAISETETGRLFF. V is TRBV10-3 and J is TRBJ1-4; D is unclear. Germline lookup yields CDR1 ENHRY and CDR2 SYGVKD. The V end lost 3 bases, the J end lost 13 bases, and 15 bases lay between the germline ends. This CDR3 has 13 amino acids.

The V gene is TRBV28, the J gene TRBJ1-2; 9 nucleotides line up with TRBD1. Germline trimming cut 7 bases from V and 9 bases from J; bases unmatched to any gene: 12. The CDR3 has 14 amino acids. CDR1 is MDHEN and CDR2 is SYDVKM in the germline V gene. CDR3 region: CASTETGGFSRYTF. Here the CDR3 DNA reads TGTGCCAGCACCGAGACAGGGGGATTTAGTCGCTACACCTTC.

The CDR3 loop reads CASSLWGQGYGYTF. CDR3 nucleotide sequence: TGTGCCAGCAGCTTGTGGGGACAGGGGTATGGCTACACCTTC. The chain links TRBV5-8 to TRBJ1-2, with 10 bases that match TRBD1. This CDR3 spans 14 amino acids. Germline-derived CDR1 and CDR2 are SGHTS and YDEGEE. With 1 base clipped from V and 5 bases from J, the junction kept 2 bases outside the gene matches.

This chain connects TRBV5-1 to TRBJ2-2, with D maybe TRBD2 (6 bases). V was cut by 4 bases and J by 1 base, with 14 bases left in between. This CDR3 spans 16 amino acids. Germline CDR1 reads SGHRS; CDR2 reads YFSETQ. The CDR3 DNA follows: TGCGCCAGCAGCCTCCCTCGGGGGAGGAACACCGGGGAGCTGTTTTTT. Amino acid sequence: CASSLPRGRNTGELFF.

In its sample, this clone was seen once. The chain couples TRBV7-3 to TRBJ1-2, with D possibly TRBD1 on 6 matching bases. The V gene's germline CDR1 is SGHTA and CDR2 FQGTGA. This CDR3 spans 13 amino acids. Between the trimmed V and J ends, which lost 6 bases and 8 bases, there was a span of 16 bases. The CDR3 sequence is CASSPTGAGGYTF. The CDR3 DNA is TGTGCCAGCAGTCCGACAGGCGCAGGGGGCTACACCTTC.

This clone appeared once. The gene calls are TRBV10-3 and TRBJ2-2; 12 nucleotides agree with TRBD2. Germline lookup yields CDR1 ENHRY and CDR2 SYGVKD. The length of the CDR3 is 17 residues. Losses at the gene ends were 2 bases for V and 4 bases for J; bases not matched to a gene: 5. Written as DNA, the CDR3 is TGTGCCATCAGTGAGGGGACTAGCGGGCTGCCCACCGGGGAGCTGTTTTTT. Protein: CAISEGTSGLPTGELFF.

DNA of the CDR3: TGTGCCAGCAGTGAGAACCTTAACTATGGCTACACCTTC. Protein sequence: CASSENLNYGYTF. The rearrangement uses TRBV27 and TRBJ1-2; D gene uncertain. Germline CDR1 is MNHEY and CDR2 is SMNVEV (reference sequence). V lost 5 bases and J 1 base, leaving 8 bases between the germline ends. This CDR3 has 13 residues.

The chain couples TRBV5-1 to TRBJ2-7; 10 bases line up with TRBD2. V was clipped by 3 bases and J by 3 bases; unmatched bases: 6. Germline V CDR1 and CDR2: SGHRS, YFSETQ. CDR3 length equals 15 residues. CDR3 loop: CASSSGSSGGYEQYF. CDR3 nucleotide sequence: TGCGCCAGCAGCTCGGGTTCTAGCGGGGGCTACGAGCAGTACTTC.

The chain combines TRBV27 with TRBJ1-5, with 8 bases that match TRBD1. From germline, CDR1 is MNHEY and CDR2 SMNVEV (reference sequence). V shed 6 bases, J shed 0 bases, and the junction held 7 bases outside the gene matches. CDR3 length equals 16 residues. Here the CDR3 DNA reads TGTGCCAGCAGAGACAGGGGAGGGATTAGCAATCAGCCCCAGCATTTT. This translates into CASRDRGGISNQPQHF.

The chain recombines TRBV2 with TRBJ1-3; D uncertain. CDR3 size: 15 residues. Trimming left V 5 bases short and J 4 bases short, with 15 bases between. The V gene's germline CDR1 is SNHLY and CDR2 FYNNEI. The CDR3, as DNA: TGTGCCAGCAGTTTGACTTTGGCGGGGGGAAACACCATATATTTT. This gives the protein CASSLTLAGGNTIYF.

V and J are TRBV9 and TRBJ2-7; D is ambiguous. The germline CDR1 and CDR2 sequences are SGDLS and YYNGEE. V was pared by 0 bases and J by 0 bases, with 7 bases between. The CDR3 loop spans 14 amino acids. CDR3: CASSVGVGSYEQYF. CDR3 DNA: TGTGCCAGCAGCGTAGGCGTCGGCTCCTACGAGCAGTACTTC.

The V and J genes are TRBV6-5 and TRBJ2-7; 9 nucleotides match TRBD1. Germline loops: CDR1 MNHEY, CDR2 SVGAGI. Losses at the gene ends were 4 bases for V and 2 bases for J; bases not matched to a gene: 3. The CDR3 is made up of 14 amino acids. The CDR3 nucleotides read TGTGCCAGCAGTTCCGGGACAGGGACCTACGAGCAGTACTTC. Its translation: CASSSGTGTYEQYF.

CDR3 nucleotide sequence: TGTGCCAGCAGCCCTCGGACATTGGTCACTGAAGCTTTCTTT. It encodes CASSPRTLVTEAFF. The rearrangement uses TRBV3-1 (or the pseudogene TRBV3-2) and TRBJ1-1; D perhaps matches TRBD1 (5 bases). V shed 4 bases and J shed 4 bases, with 13 bases lying between them. There are 14 residues in the CDR3. The germline gives CDR1 LGHDT, CDR2 YNNKEL (reference sequence).

For this clone: Relative to the germline gene, one junction end is altered; a read error may explain this. The chain uses TRBV28 and TRBJ2-1; the D is unclear. Germline CDR1 reads MDHEN; CDR2 reads SYDVKM. The CDR3 covers 14 residues. CDR3 sequence (DNA): TGTGCCAGCAGTTTAGACCCGATGAGGAATGAACAGTTCTTC. Its translation is CASSLDPMRNEQFF.

The chain combines TRBV12-3 or TRBV12-4 with TRBJ2-7; tentatively, D is TRBD1 (6 bases). V gave up 5 bases and J gave up 10 bases, with 15 bases separating them. This CDR3 is built from 12 residues. The CDR3 region is CASSTTGKRQYF. CDR3 coding DNA: TGTGCCAGCAGTACTACAGGGAAACGCCAGTACTTC.

The genes are TRBV11-2 and TRBJ1-2; 7 bases map to TRBD1. Germline V gene data show CDR1 as SGHAT and CDR2 as FQNNGV. CDR3 length: 13 amino acids. Losses at the gene ends were 5 bases for V and 5 bases for J; bases not matched to a gene: 5. Here the CDR3 DNA reads TGTGCCAGCAGCCGGGACAGAGATTATGGCTACACCTTC. Encoded protein: CASSRDRDYGYTF.

The DNA of the CDR3 is TGTGCCAGCAGTCTACCGGGACAGCCGGGGCCCCTCCACTTT. Protein product: CASSLPGQPGPLHF. This chain uses TRBV28 with TRBJ1-6; TRBD1 aligns across 7 bases. This CDR3 has 14 residues. Germline V gene sequence: CDR1 MDHEN, CDR2 SYDVKM. J lost 13 bases, V lost 5 bases, and 11 bases had no gene match.

The V and J genes are TRBV3-1 (or the pseudogene TRBV3-2) and TRBJ1-2; 7 positions match TRBD1. The CDR3 consists of 14 residues. Per germline, CDR1 LGHDT and CDR2 YNNKEL (reference sequence). The trim removed 1 base at V and 4 bases at J, leaving 3 bases unmatched. DNA for the CDR3: TGTGCCAGCAGCCAAGGGACAGGCCTCTATGGCTACACCTTC. It codes for CASSQGTGLYGYTF.

In its sample, this clone was seen a few times. This rearrangement joins TRBV5-1 to TRBJ2-7; D may be TRBD1 (6 bases). The V gene's germline CDR1 is SGHRS and CDR2 YFSETQ. With 6 bases removed from V and 3 bases from J, the gap between germline ends came to 19 bases. This CDR3 comprises 15 residues. The CDR3 sequence is CASKTLQGEGYEQYF. CDR3 bases: TGCGCCAGCAAGACCCTACAGGGAGAGGGCTACGAGCAGTACTTC.

The rearrangement links TRBV29-1 to TRBJ1-2; TRBD1 might be the D (6 bases). The V and J ends lost 3 bases and 3 bases respectively, with 14 bases between them. The CDR3 is 14 amino acids. Germline loops: CDR1 SQVTM, CDR2 ANQGSEA. The CDR3 here is CSVEHSSGDYGYTF. The CDR3 DNA follows: TGCAGCGTTGAGCATTCTTCAGGGGACTATGGCTACACCTTC.

A single count supports this clone. The chain recombines TRBV2 with TRBJ1-4; D is perhaps TRBD1 (6 bases). The V end was cut by 4 bases, the J end by 1 base, with 10 bases between. Germline CDR1 SNHLY, CDR2 FYNNEI. The CDR3 is 15 amino acids. In DNA form, the CDR3 reads TGTGCCAGCAGTGGACAGGCGGTAACTAATGAAAAACTGTTTTTT. This sequence encodes CASSGQAVTNEKLFF.

This chain uses TRBV28 with TRBJ1-3; D remains ambiguous. Trimming took off 11 bases at V and 0 bases at J, with 11 bases between the two ends. The CDR3 totals 13 residues. The germline CDR1 and CDR2 sequences are MDHEN and SYDVKM. As DNA, the CDR3 is TGTGCCGCCAGTACCTCCTCTGGAAACACCATATATTTT. This codes for CAASTSSGNTIYF.

The J gene is TRBJ2-7, the V gene TRBV3-1 (or the pseudogene TRBV3-2), with a possible D match to TRBD2 (5 bases). Germline V gives CDR1 LGHDT, CDR2 YNNKEL (reference sequence). The CDR3 sequence is 14 residues long. V was shortened by 1 base and J by 3 bases, with 10 bases between the two germline ends. CDR3 amino acids: CASSQGTGYYEQYF. The CDR3 coding sequence is TGTGCCAGCAGCCAAGGAACGGGGTACTACGAGCAGTACTTC.

The gene calls are TRBV24-1 and TRBJ1-5, with 7 nucleotides matching TRBD1. Trimming removed 2 bases from V and 7 bases from J; junction bases left unmatched: 4. Germline assignment: CDR1 KGHDR and CDR2 SFDVKD. The CDR3 spans 14 residues. The CDR3, as DNA: TGTGCCACCAGTGATTGGACAGGCGGCCAGCCCCAGCATTTT. It yields the protein CATSDWTGGQPQHF.